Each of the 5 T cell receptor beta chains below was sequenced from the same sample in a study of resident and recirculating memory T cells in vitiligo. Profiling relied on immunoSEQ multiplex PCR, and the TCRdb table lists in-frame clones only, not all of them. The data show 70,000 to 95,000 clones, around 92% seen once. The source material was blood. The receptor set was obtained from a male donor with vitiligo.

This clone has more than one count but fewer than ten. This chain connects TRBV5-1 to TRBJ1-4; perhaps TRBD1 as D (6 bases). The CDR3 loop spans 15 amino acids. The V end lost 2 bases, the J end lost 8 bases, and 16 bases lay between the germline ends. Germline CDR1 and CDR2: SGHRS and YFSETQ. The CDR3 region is CASSFQDSGGEKLFF. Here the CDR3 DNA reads TGCGCCAGCAGCTTTCAGGACAGCGGTGGGGAAAAACTGTTTTTT.

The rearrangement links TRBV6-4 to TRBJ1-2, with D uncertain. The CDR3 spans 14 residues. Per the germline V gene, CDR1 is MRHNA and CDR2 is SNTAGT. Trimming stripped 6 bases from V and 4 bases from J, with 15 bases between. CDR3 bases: TGTGCCAGCAGCCCAACCTCAGGAATCTATGGCTACACCTTC. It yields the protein CASSPTSGIYGYTF.

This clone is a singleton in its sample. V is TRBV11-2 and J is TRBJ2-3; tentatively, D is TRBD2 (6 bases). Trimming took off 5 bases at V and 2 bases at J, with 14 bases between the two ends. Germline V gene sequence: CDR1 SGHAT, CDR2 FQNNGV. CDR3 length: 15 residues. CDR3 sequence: CASSARGSYTDTQYF. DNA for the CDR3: TGTGCCAGCAGCGCGCGGGGATCCTACACAGATACGCAGTATTTT.

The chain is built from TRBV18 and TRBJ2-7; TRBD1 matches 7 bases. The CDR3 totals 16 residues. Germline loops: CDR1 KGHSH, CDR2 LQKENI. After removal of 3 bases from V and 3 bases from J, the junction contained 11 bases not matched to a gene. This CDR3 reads CASSPQTGQNFYEQYF. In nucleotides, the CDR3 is TGTGCCAGCTCACCCCAGACGGGACAGAATTTCTACGAGCAGTACTTC.

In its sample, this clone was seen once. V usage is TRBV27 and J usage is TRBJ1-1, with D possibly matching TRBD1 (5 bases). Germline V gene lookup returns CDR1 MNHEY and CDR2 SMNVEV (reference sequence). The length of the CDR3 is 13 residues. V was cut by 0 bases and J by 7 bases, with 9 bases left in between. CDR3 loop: CASSLSTGGEAFF. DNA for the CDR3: TGTGCCAGCAGTTTATCGACGGGGGGTGAAGCTTTCTTT.